One sample yielded the 28 T cell receptor beta chains listed below, sequenced in a study of blood T cell repertoires in COVID-19. Libraries were prepared by immunoSEQ multiplex PCR; TCRdb keeps only in-frame clonotypes and omits some of them. The data contain 180,000 or so clones, more than 85% of them singletons. The sample taken for sequencing was peripheral blood. These receptor sequences come from a woman of 80 years or more in a cohort sampled during active or convalescent COVID-19.

The CDR3, as DNA: TGTGCCAGCAGTTTACAGGGAGGAAGTCAGCCCCAGCATTTT. This sequence encodes CASSLQGGSQPQHF. V and J are TRBV28 and TRBJ1-5; D is perhaps TRBD1 (5 bases). Between the trimmed V and J ends, which lost 2 bases and 6 bases, there was a span of 11 bases. There are 14 residues in the CDR3. Looked up from germline, CDR1 is MDHEN and CDR2 is SYDVKM. Full variable domain (remainder filled in from reference TRBV28 and TRBJ1-5): DVKVTQSSRYLVKRTGEKVFLECVQDMDHENMFWYRQDPGLGLRLIYFSYDVKMKEKGDIPEGYSVSREKKERFSLILESASTNQTSMYLCASSLQGGSQPQHFGDGTRLSIL.

This sequence joins TRBV19 and TRBJ1-3; D is undetermined. This CDR3 region has 14 residues. Trimming left V 3 bases short and J 0 bases short, with 6 bases between. Germline V gives CDR1 LNHDA, CDR2 SQIVND (reference sequence). The CDR3 region has the DNA TGTGCCAGTAGTATTAGCATCTCTGGAAACACCATATATTTT. This sequence encodes CASSISISGNTIYF.

This clone was picked up a small number of times. The V and J genes are TRBV29-1 and TRBJ1-1; a possible D gene is TRBD1 (5 bases). V gave up 5 bases and J gave up 3 bases, with 19 bases separating them. This CDR3 spans 15 amino acids. In germline, CDR1 is SQVTM, CDR2 ANQGSEA. For the CDR3, the DNA is TGCAGCGTTTTGGGACTGCCGGGATGGGACACTGAAGCTTTCTTT. As protein: CSVLGLPGWDTEAFF.

The rearrangement links TRBV18 to TRBJ1-5; TRBD1 might be the D (6 bases). This CDR3 contains 15 residues. CDR1 and CDR2 from the germline V gene are KGHSH and LQKENI. With 3 bases removed from V and 5 bases from J, the gap between germline ends came to 14 bases. The CDR3 reads CASSPGGPLYQPQHF. CDR3 in DNA: TGTGCCAGCTCACCCGGGGGGCCTTTATATCAGCCCCAGCATTTT.

This sequence joins TRBV28 and TRBJ2-5; 7 bases match TRBD1. Germline lookup yields CDR1 MDHEN and CDR2 SYDVKM. The J segment lost 2 bases and the V segment lost 4 bases, leaving 7 bases of the junction unmatched. This CDR3 spans 15 amino acids. CDR3 region: CASSSGGPLQETQYF. The CDR3 DNA sequence: TGTGCCAGCAGTTCAGGGGGTCCCTTACAAGAGACCCAGTACTTC.

The chain combines TRBV28 with TRBJ2-2, with 8 bases that match TRBD1. The germline CDR1 and CDR2 sequences are MDHEN and SYDVKM. The junction had 4 bases not matched to a gene; V was cut back by 6 bases and J by 4 bases. The CDR3 contains 14 residues. The CDR3 sequence: CASRSGQATGELFF. The CDR3 DNA is TGTGCCAGCAGGTCGGGACAGGCCACCGGGGAGCTGTTTTTT. The whole variable domain, filled in from reference TRBV28 and TRBJ2-2, reads DVKVTQSSRYLVKRTGEKVFLECVQDMDHENMFWYRQDPGLGLRLIYFSYDVKMKEKGDIPEGYSVSREKKERFSLILESASTNQTSMYLCASRSGQATGELFFGEGSRLTVL.

This clone was recorded a few times. This chain joins TRBV12-3 or TRBV12-4 and TRBJ1-1, with TRBD1 matching 7 bases. The ends lost 3 bases at V and 9 bases at J; junction bases unmatched: 4. This CDR3 is built from 12 residues. The chain's CDR3 is CASSFPRGQAFF. CDR3 sequence (DNA): TGTGCCAGCAGTTTTCCGAGGGGGCAAGCTTTCTTT.

The V call is TRBV28, the J call TRBJ2-5; 7 positions match TRBD2. After removal of 6 bases from V and 5 bases from J, the junction contained 12 bases not matched to a gene. CDR1 is MDHEN and CDR2 is SYDVKM in the germline V gene. The CDR3 runs 15 residues. The CDR3 bases are TGTGCCAGCAGCCCCGGGGGGTCCATAGGGGAGACCCAGTACTTC. Encoded protein: CASSPGGSIGETQYF. Combining the CDR3 with reference TRBV28 and TRBJ2-5 gives the whole variable domain DVKVTQSSRYLVKRTGEKVFLECVQDMDHENMFWYRQDPGLGLRLIYFSYDVKMKEKGDIPEGYSVSREKKERFSLILESASTNQTSMYLCASSPGGSIGETQYFGPGTRLLVL.

The chain is built from TRBV7-8 and TRBJ2-1, with 11 bases that match TRBD1. CDR3 length: 19 amino acids. V lost 4 bases and J lost 1; bases outside the gene matches: 12. CDR1 is SGHVS and CDR2 is FQNEAQ in the germline V gene. The CDR3 is CASSSTGQGVVGSYNEQFF. In DNA form, the CDR3 reads TGTGCCAGCAGCTCCACGGGACAGGGGGTAGTCGGGTCCTACAATGAGCAGTTCTTC.

This sequence joins TRBV4-1 and TRBJ1-2; 9 nucleotides align to TRBD1. V shed 4 bases, J shed 8 bases, and the junction held 5 bases outside the gene matches. From germline, CDR1 is MGHRA and CDR2 YSYEKL. The CDR3 is 13 residues long. As DNA, the CDR3 is TGCGCCAGCAGCCCCCGGGACAGGGACGGCTACACCTTC. It is translated as CASSPRDRDGYTF.

The chain joins TRBV7-6 to TRBJ1-5; 7 bases map to TRBD1. V shed 3 bases, J shed 3 bases, and the junction held 11 bases outside the gene matches. CDR3 length: 17 residues. The germline CDR1 and CDR2 sequences are SGHVS and FNYEAQ. This CDR3 is CASSFFPKGQSNQPQHF. The DNA for the CDR3 is TGTGCCAGCAGCTTTTTCCCCAAGGGACAGTCCAATCAGCCCCAGCATTTT.

The J gene is TRBJ2-5, the V gene TRBV5-6; 9 bases match TRBD1. The V gene's germline CDR1 is SGHDT and CDR2 YYEEEE. The CDR3 loop spans 15 amino acids. V dropped 4 bases and J dropped 5; count of bases not matched to a gene: 9. DNA for the CDR3: TGTGCCAGCAGCCCGTTACAGGGGGCGGGGGAGACCCAGTACTTC. As protein: CASSPLQGAGETQYF.

In its sample, this clone was seen once. The V and J genes are TRBV28 and TRBJ1-2; D may be TRBD1 (6 bases). V dropped 8 bases and J dropped 4 bases, with 11 bases sitting between them. The CDR3 is made up of 12 amino acids. Looked up from germline, CDR1 is MDHEN and CDR2 is SYDVKM. CDR3 bases: TGTGCCAGCCTTCGAGGGGGCTATGGCTACACCTTC. Translation: CASLRGGYGYTF.

V and J are TRBV27 and TRBJ2-1; 8 nucleotides match TRBD1. The J segment lost 0 bases and the V segment lost 4 bases, leaving 2 bases of the junction unmatched. The CDR3 is made up of 15 amino acids. Germline CDR1 MNHEY, CDR2 SMNVEV (reference sequence). CDR3 amino acids: CASSSQGASYNEQFF. The CDR3 DNA reads TGTGCCAGCAGTTCTCAGGGGGCCTCCTACAATGAGCAGTTCTTC.

The chain combines TRBV10-3 with TRBJ2-5; tentative D call: TRBD1 (6 bases). Trimming took 0 bases from V and 3 from J, leaving 11 bases between them. CDR3 length equals 15 residues. CDR1 and CDR2 (germline): ENHRY, SYGVKD. The CDR3, as DNA: TGTGCCATCAGTGAGTCAAGGAAGGGGGAAGAGACCCAGTACTTC. This translates into CAISESRKGEETQYF.

V is TRBV11-2 and J is TRBJ1-1; D is undetermined. The V and J ends lost 9 bases and 2 bases respectively, with 13 bases between them. Germline assignment: CDR1 SGHAT and CDR2 FQNNGV. CDR3 length: 13 amino acids. The CDR3 bases are TGTGCCAGTGCCAGGCTTATAAACACTGAAGCTTTCTTT. It is translated as CASARLINTEAFF.

This clone was counted a single time. DNA of the CDR3: TGTGCCAGCAGAAGGGGAGGGGAGACCCAGTACTTC. It specifies CASRRGGETQYF. The chain is built from TRBV12-3 or TRBV12-4 and TRBJ2-5, with 7 bases identical to TRBD2. V shed 6 bases, J shed 5 bases, and the junction held 3 bases outside the gene matches. The CDR3 spans 12 residues.

This chain uses TRBV2 with TRBJ2-1; a possible D gene is TRBD2 (5 bases). V was cut by 2 bases and J by 5 bases, with 13 bases left in between. CDR1 is SNHLY, CDR2 FYNNEI, per germline. This CDR3 has 15 residues. CDR3 region: CASSEYGNENNEQFF. The CDR3 bases are TGTGCCAGCAGTGAATACGGGAACGAGAACAATGAGCAGTTCTTC. Full variable domain (remainder filled in from reference TRBV2 and TRBJ2-1): EPEVTQTPSHQVTQMGQEVILRCVPISNHLYFYWYRQILGQKVEFLVSFYNNEISEKSEIFDDQFSVERPDGSNFTLKIRSTKLEDSAMYFCASSEYGNENNEQFFGPGTRLTVL.

This chain links TRBV12-3 or TRBV12-4 with TRBJ1-4; D gene uncertain. The CDR3 has 13 residues. Trimming took 3 bases from V and 5 from J, leaving 7 bases between them. CDR3 in amino acids: CASSLGVNEKLFF. CDR3 coding DNA: TGTGCCAGCAGTTTGGGAGTCAATGAAAAACTGTTTTTT.

This clone was seen more than once but under ten times. The chain is built from TRBV2 and TRBJ1-2; 7 nucleotides align to TRBD1. This CDR3 is 13 amino acids long. V was pared by 7 bases and J by 4 bases, with 6 bases of the junction left unmatched. Germline V gene lookup returns CDR1 SNHLY and CDR2 FYNNEI. CDR3 residues: CASIPGQFYGYTF. The CDR3 region has the DNA TGTGCCAGCATCCCGGGACAGTTCTATGGCTACACCTTC.

The J gene is TRBJ2-2, the V gene TRBV7-2; a weak D match, TRBD2 (5 bases). Germline values: CDR1 SGHTA, CDR2 FQGNSA. The CDR3 has 14 amino acids. The ends were cut back, 5 bases at V and 4 bases at J, with 11 bases in the middle. CDR3 sequence reads: CASSQTDFTGELFF. The CDR3 DNA sequence: TGTGCCAGCAGCCAGACGGACTTCACCGGGGAGCTGTTTTTT.

The chain carries TRBV6-5 and TRBJ2-1; 14 bases align to TRBD2. The CDR3 is made up of 14 amino acids. V dropped 11 bases and J dropped 5; count of bases not matched to a gene: 5. Per the germline V gene, CDR1 is MNHEY and CDR2 is SVGAGI. In nucleotides, the CDR3 is TGTGCCGGATCGACTAGCGGGAGGGACAATGAGCAGTTCTTC. Translated, it gives CAGSTSGRDNEQFF.

The CDR3 sequence is CASSLAGMDEKLFF. As DNA, the CDR3 is TGTGCCAGCAGCTTAGCAGGGATGGATGAAAAACTGTTTTTT. The chain combines TRBV11-2 with TRBJ1-4; D is possibly TRBD1 (5 bases). Germline assignment: CDR1 SGHAT and CDR2 FQNNGV. The CDR3 has 14 amino acids. The V and J ends lost 1 base and 6 bases respectively, with 9 bases between them. Filled out from reference TRBV11-2 and TRBJ1-4, the complete variable domain reads EAGVAQSPRYKIIEKRQSVAFWCNPISGHATLYWYQQILGQGPKLLIQFQNNGVVDDSQLPKDRFSAERLKGVDSTLKIQPAKLEDSAVYLCASSLAGMDEKLFFGSGTQLSVL.

The V gene is TRBV27, the J gene TRBJ1-2, with D possibly TRBD1 on 5 matching bases. The CDR3 is 15 amino acids. Per the germline V gene, CDR1 is MNHEY and CDR2 is SMNVEV (reference sequence). The V gene lost 0 bases and the J gene lost 1 base, with 9 bases spanning the gap. The CDR3 nucleotides read TGTGCCAGCAGTTTATCGGTGGGGCTTAACTATGGCTACACCTTC. It encodes CASSLSVGLNYGYTF.

This sequence joins TRBV27 and TRBJ1-2, with TRBD1 matching 10 bases. V trimming: 4 bases; J trimming: 2 bases; junction bases outside the gene matches: 1. Germline CDR1 reads MNHEY; CDR2 reads SMNVEV (reference sequence). The length of the CDR3 is 14 residues. The CDR3 region is CASSSGQGNYGYTF. The DNA for the CDR3 is TGTGCCAGCAGTTCGGGACAGGGGAACTATGGCTACACCTTC.

The gene calls are TRBV11-2 and TRBJ1-5, with D uncertain. Germline CDR1 is SGHAT and CDR2 is FQNNGV. V lost 0 bases, J lost 4 bases, and 4 bases lay in between. This CDR3 is 13 amino acids long. CDR3 sequence reads: CASSLDRNQPQHF. In DNA form, the CDR3 reads TGTGCCAGCAGCTTAGATCGGAATCAGCCCCAGCATTTT.

The J gene is TRBJ1-3, the V gene TRBV5-1, with 8 positions matching TRBD1. This CDR3 region has 18 residues. The junction had 8 bases not matched to a gene; V was cut back by 0 bases and J by 0 bases. Looked up from germline, CDR1 is SGHRS and CDR2 is YFSETQ. CDR3 protein: CASSLGQGPGSSGNTIYF. The DNA for the CDR3 is TGCGCCAGCAGCTTGGGACAGGGGCCGGGCAGCTCTGGAAACACCATATATTTT.

In regard to this clone: One end of the junction varies from germline; a read error may be responsible. V gene TRBV5-1 combines with J gene TRBJ1-1; D call uncertain. CDR3 length equals 14 residues. The germline V gene has CDR1 SGHRS and CDR2 YFSETQ. The CDR3 sequence is CASSLNGGNAEAFF. CDR3 coding DNA: TGCGCCAGCAGCTTGAACGGCGGGAACGCTGAAGCTTTCTTT. Drawing the rest from reference TRBV5-1 and TRBJ1-1, the complete variable domain is KAGVTQTPRYLIKTRGQQVTLSCSPISGHRSVSWYQQTPGQGLQFLFEYFSETQRNKGNFPGRFSGRQFSNSRSEMNVSTLELGDSALYLCASSLNGGNAEAFFGQGTRLTVV.